This T cell receptor (beta chain) was sequenced during a study of shared clonotypes between healthy human individuals. The CDR3 sequence is 13 residues long. V gave up 5 bases and J gave up 8 bases, with 12 bases separating them. CDR1 is SGHTA and CDR2 is FQGNSA in the germline V gene. TCRdb's copy holds only in-frame clones and misses some; the assay was immunoSEQ multiplex PCR. Here the sample spans roughly 2 million clones, nearly 97% being singletons. The chain carries TRBV7-2 and TRBJ1-4; D gene ambiguous. Input material: naive CD4+ T cells sorted from blood. Specified subset: CD45RA+ positively selected. This clonotype was sampled from a man aged 18 to 29 in good health. This CDR3 reads CASSTRPLEKLFF. The CDR3 DNA sequence: TGTGCCAGCAGCACCCGGCCCCTCGAAAAACTGTTTTTT.